The 30 T cell receptor beta chains below come from one sample, sequenced in a study of neurological immune-mediated disorders (dated by TCRdb to between 2019 and 2020). Library prep was done by 5' RACE. The reads were generated on an Illumina HiSeq 2500. TCRdb ran its own pipeline on the public reads, namely fastp trimming at Q25 and MiXCR clone calling, and kept in-frame beta chains. All rows with the same CDR3 protein become a single entry with the most common DNA and genes. The sample table contains tens of thousands of distinct CDR3 sequences; only one count was recorded for 9.5% to 15% of them. The ten largest make up 7.8% of the sample. The specimen was PBMCs. The source is a man between 60 and 70 years old in good health.

This clonotype was counted many times. V usage is TRBV5-1 and J usage is TRBJ1-1; D might be TRBD1 (6 bases). Trimming removed 2 bases from V and 5 bases from J, with 13 bases in between. Per germline, CDR1 SGHRS and CDR2 YFSETQ. This CDR3 has 14 residues. CDR3: CASSLSTGRTEAFF. The CDR3 nucleotides read TGCGCCAGCAGCTTATCTACAGGGAGAACTGAAGCTTTCTTT.

The gene calls are TRBV10-2 and TRBJ2-1; 7 bases fit TRBD2. Trimming at V came to 0 bases and at J to 0 bases, leaving 2 bases not matched to a gene. Germline V gives CDR1 WSHSY, CDR2 SAAADI. The CDR3 totals 16 residues. The CDR3: CASSESGGGSYNEQFF. The CDR3 DNA reads as TGCGCCAGCAGTGAGTCTGGCGGGGGCTCCTACAATGAGCAGTTCTTC.

This clonotype has a count of ten or more. A read error may produce the germline difference seen at one junction end. The chain carries TRBV7-9 and TRBJ1-1; D is unclear. Germline-derived CDR1 and CDR2 are SEHNR and FQNEAQ (reference sequence). CDR3 length: 12 amino acids. CDR3 sequence (DNA): TGTGCCAGCAGCTTACGAGGATTGGGTTTTATGTTC. It translates to CASSLRGLGFMF.

This clonotype was detected ten times or more. J is TRBJ2-7 and V is TRBV29-1, with unresolved D. CDR1 and CDR2 from the germline V gene are SQVTM and ANQGSEA. This CDR3 comprises 13 residues. The V gene lost 0 bases and the J gene lost 0 bases, with 6 bases spanning the gap. CDR3 residues: CSVEDRASYEQYF. The CDR3 DNA reads TGCAGCGTTGAAGATAGGGCCTCCTACGAGCAGTACTTC.

In its sample, this clonotype was seen many times. The chain combines TRBV12-3 or TRBV12-4 with TRBJ1-2, with D hard to call. CDR3 length: 11 amino acids. The V end was cut by 1 base, the J end by 8 bases, with 5 bases between. The CDR3, as DNA: TGTGCCAGCAGTTTAGAGATAGGCTACACCTTC. As protein: CASSLEIGYTF.

This clonotype was seen ten or more times. The CDR3 DNA sequence: TGTGCCAGCAGCTTAGCGGGGGGGAGCTCCTACGAGCAGTACTTC. It translates to CASSLAGGSSYEQYF. J is TRBJ2-7 and V is TRBV7-2; 7 nucleotides match TRBD2. Germline V gene sequence: CDR1 SGHTA, CDR2 FQGNSA. The CDR3 length is 15 residues. J lost 0 bases, V lost 0 bases, and 2 bases had no gene match.

This clonotype was detected many times. The rearrangement joins TRBV20-1 to TRBJ2-7, with a tentative D call TRBD1 (5 bases). The V and J ends lost 1 base and 5 bases respectively, with 15 bases between them. The CDR3 has 14 residues. Germline V lookup: CDR1 DFQATT, CDR2 SNEGSKA (reference sequence). The CDR3 reads CSARGGAGFDEQYF. The CDR3 DNA sequence: TGCAGTGCTAGAGGTGGCGCAGGGTTCGACGAGCAGTACTTC.

This clonotype is labeled as medium-sized (0.01 to 0.1%). This rearrangement joins TRBV7-2 to TRBJ1-1; D is possibly TRBD1 (5 bases). Trimming removed 5 bases at V and 2 bases at J, with 9 bases between. The CDR3 sequence is 13 residues long. Germline loops: CDR1 SGHTA, CDR2 FQGNSA. The CDR3 nucleotides are TGTGCCAGCAGCGTGACAGATAACACTGAAGCTTTCTTT. As protein: CASSVTDNTEAFF.

This clonotype has at least ten counts. The chain couples TRBV27 to TRBJ2-7, with D possibly being TRBD2 (7 bases). This CDR3 is built from 14 residues. V lost 3 bases and J lost 3, with 12 bases in between. Per the germline V gene, CDR1 is MNHEY and CDR2 is SMNVEV (reference sequence). CDR3 in DNA: TGTGCCAGCAGTTTGGGGGGGGCGCGCTACGAGCAGTACTTC. Its protein product is CASSLGGARYEQYF.

This clonotype was seen a handful of times. The genes are TRBV2 and TRBJ2-3; no clear D gene. The CDR3 totals 13 residues. Trimming pared 5 bases from V and 5 bases from J, leaving 11 bases between. Germline CDR1 reads SNHLY; CDR2 reads FYNNEI. CDR3 nucleotides: TGTGCCAGCAGTCTAAACTGGAAAGATACGCAGTATTTT. This gives the protein CASSLNWKDTQYF.

This clonotype has a count of ten or more. V and J are TRBV5-1 and TRBJ2-7, with 12 bases lining up with TRBD2. There are 18 residues in the CDR3. V dropped 1 base and J dropped 0; count of bases not matched to a gene: 8. Germline-derived CDR1 and CDR2 are SGHRS and YFSETQ. The DNA of the CDR3 is TGCGCCAGCAGCTTGTTGACTAGCGGGGGCCTTAGCTCCTACGAGCAGTACTTC. It codes for CASSLLTSGGLSSYEQYF.

Many counts were recorded for this clonotype. The chain joins TRBV5-1 to TRBJ1-2, with D uncertain. The ends were cut back, 4 bases at V and 0 bases at J, with 13 bases in the middle. Germline V gene sequence: CDR1 SGHRS, CDR2 YFSETQ. The CDR3 loop spans 15 amino acids. CDR3 nucleotide sequence: TGCGCCAGCAGCCCCCACAGTGGAGCTAACTATGGCTACACCTTC. It translates to CASSPHSGANYGYTF.

Only one count was recorded for this clonotype. This chain joins TRBV7-2 and TRBJ2-2; D perhaps matches TRBD1 (6 bases). The CDR3 covers 16 residues. The germline V gene encodes CDR1 SGHTA and CDR2 FQGNSA. Trimming pared 1 base from V and 2 bases from J, leaving 11 bases between. The CDR3: CASSLVRTVNTGELFF. CDR3 coding DNA: TGTGCCAGCAGCTTAGTTCGGACAGTCAACACCGGGGAGCTGTTTTTT.

In this sample, this clonotype turned up many times. The gene calls are TRBV5-1 and TRBJ2-5; 8 bases line up with TRBD2. This CDR3 comprises 16 residues. The V gene's germline CDR1 is SGHRS and CDR2 YFSETQ. The junction had 13 bases not matched to a gene; V was cut back by 4 bases and J by 5 bases. As DNA, the CDR3 is TGCGCCAGCAGCCTCCCGCCCTCTAGCGGGTTCGAGACCCAGTACTTC. It yields the protein CASSLPPSSGFETQYF.

This chain connects TRBV7-8 to TRBJ2-7; the match to TRBD2 covers 10 bases. CDR1 is SGHVS, CDR2 FQNEAQ, per germline. Losses at the gene ends were 5 bases for V and 3 bases for J; bases not matched to a gene: 16. The CDR3 spans 18 residues. Written as DNA, the CDR3 is TGTGCCAGCAGCCTAGGACGGGCTAGCGGGAGTGAAGACTACGAGCAGTACTTC. Amino acid sequence: CASSLGRASGSEDYEQYF.

This clonotype occurred many times. This chain joins TRBV9 and TRBJ2-2, with unresolved D. V dropped 2 bases and J dropped 0 bases, with 8 bases sitting between them. The length of the CDR3 is 15 residues. Germline values: CDR1 SGDLS, CDR2 YYNGEE. The CDR3 here is CASSVVATNTGELFF. For the CDR3, the DNA is TGTGCCAGCAGCGTGGTGGCGACGAACACCGGGGAGCTGTTTTTT.

This clonotype was recorded many times. The chain links TRBV20-1 to TRBJ2-5; D is possibly TRBD2 (6 bases). This CDR3 region has 15 residues. Germline CDR1 DFQATT, CDR2 SNEGSKA (reference sequence). The ends were cut back, 4 bases at V and 0 bases at J, with 15 bases in the middle. For the CDR3, the DNA is TGCAGTGCTACTCGGGCTAGCGCCTACCAAGAGACCCAGTACTTC. Translation gives CSATRASAYQETQYF.

In its sample, this clonotype was seen many times. This sequence joins TRBV7-2 and TRBJ2-1, with D possibly TRBD1 on 6 matching bases. From germline, CDR1 is SGHTA and CDR2 FQGNSA. V lost 5 bases, J lost 7 bases, and 15 bases lay in between. The CDR3 loop spans 14 amino acids. The CDR3 region has the DNA TGTGCCAGCAGCAACTCAGGGGTTTGGAATGAGCAGTTCTTC. Encoded protein: CASSNSGVWNEQFF.

By share, this clonotype ranks as medium-sized. V and J are TRBV5-6 and TRBJ2-7; maybe TRBD1 (5 bases). The CDR3 contains 14 residues. Per the germline V gene, CDR1 is SGHDT and CDR2 is YYEEEE. Trimming pared 1 base from V and 4 bases from J, leaving 12 bases between. CDR3 sequence (DNA): TGTGCCAGCAGCTTGTTGGACACCCGATACGAGCAGTACTTC. Encoded protein: CASSLLDTRYEQYF.

This clonotype occurred many times. V and J are TRBV20-1 and TRBJ1-5, with TRBD1 identical over 10 bases. CDR3 size: 14 residues. V was clipped by 2 bases and J by 7 bases; unmatched bases: 5. CDR1 DFQATT and CDR2 SNEGSKA come from the germline V gene (reference sequence). The CDR3 DNA is TGCAGTGCTAGAACCGGACAGGGGGAACAGCCCCAGCATTTT. It is translated as CSARTGQGEQPQHF.

This clonotype was counted many times. The V and J genes are TRBV20-1 and TRBJ2-3, with unresolved D. V lost 6 bases to trimming and J lost 9 bases, with 19 bases between them. Germline CDR1 is DFQATT and CDR2 is SNEGSKA (reference sequence). The CDR3 is made up of 13 amino acids. The CDR3 protein is CSAEIGGRRTQYF. DNA for the CDR3: TGCAGTGCCGAAATCGGTGGGCGGCGGACGCAGTATTTT.

In this sample, this clonotype turned up many times. V gene TRBV3-1 combines with J gene TRBJ1-2; 9 nucleotides line up with TRBD1. The germline CDR1 and CDR2 sequences are LGHDT and YNNKEL (reference sequence). J lost 6 bases, V lost 4 bases, and 3 bases had no gene match. The CDR3 runs to 13 residues. This CDR3 reads CASSRTGDDGYTF. The CDR3 nucleotides are TGTGCCAGCAGCCGGACAGGGGACGATGGCTACACCTTC.

This clonotype was observed many times. The chain links TRBV28 to TRBJ2-3; 9 nucleotides agree with TRBD2. CDR1 is MDHEN and CDR2 is SYDVKM in the germline V gene. After removal of 4 bases from V and 7 bases from J, the junction contained 18 bases not matched to a gene. This CDR3 has 18 residues. CDR3 amino acids: CASSSRRKGLAGLNTQYF. DNA of the CDR3: TGTGCCAGCAGTTCCCGGCGAAAGGGACTAGCAGGGTTGAATACGCAGTATTTT.

In the case of this clonotype: Sequence at one end of the junction differs from germline and may be a read error. This chain connects TRBV27 to TRBJ2-7, with D possibly being TRBD2 (6 bases). The CDR3 loop spans 13 amino acids. Germline CDR1 reads MNHEY; CDR2 reads SMNVEV (reference sequence). The CDR3 protein is CTSSLARGYEQYF. The CDR3 DNA sequence: TGTACCAGCAGTTTAGCGCGGGGATACGAGCAGTACTTC.

This clonotype was observed a handful of times. V is TRBV28 and J is TRBJ2-2, with D uncertain. Germline-derived CDR1 and CDR2 are MDHEN and SYDVKM. V dropped 6 bases and J dropped 0 bases, with 11 bases sitting between them. The CDR3 is made up of 15 amino acids. CDR3 amino acids: CASSLRATNTGELFF. CDR3 DNA: TGTGCCAGCAGCCTCCGGGCCACGAACACCGGGGAGCTGTTTTTT.

This clonotype was picked up many times. The chain joins TRBV10-3 to TRBJ2-5; TRBD2 aligns across 10 bases. The CDR3 is 17 amino acids. The germline V gene has CDR1 ENHRY and CDR2 SYGVKD. Trimming cost V 0 bases and J 5 bases; bases outside gene matches: 9. Here the CDR3 reads CAISESSSGGARETQYF. CDR3 in DNA: TGTGCCATCAGTGAGTCAAGCAGCGGGGGGGCCCGGGAGACCCAGTACTTC.

This clonotype was seen at least ten times. The genes are TRBV7-3 and TRBJ2-5; possibly TRBD1 or TRBD2 for D (5 bases each). The V and J ends lost 5 bases and 5 bases respectively, with 12 bases between them. Germline CDR1 is SGHTA and CDR2 is FQGTGA. The CDR3 is 13 amino acids. CDR3 DNA sequence: TGTGCCAGCAGCCCGAAGTGGGGGGAGACCCAGTACTTC. As protein: CASSPKWGETQYF.

This clonotype was seen at least ten times. The chain couples TRBV20-1 to TRBJ2-2; D is unresolved. This CDR3 has 13 amino acids. Deletions cut 5 bases from V and 1 base from J, with 8 bases between. Germline CDR1 and CDR2: DFQATT and SNEGSKA (reference sequence). The CDR3 coding sequence is TGCAGTGCTGAGCCATGGAACACCGGGGAGCTGTTTTTT. This codes for CSAEPWNTGELFF.

This clonotype came up many times. The chain employs TRBV20-1 and TRBJ2-5; the D is unclear. The CDR3 totals 14 residues. CDR1 is DFQATT and CDR2 is SNEGSKA in the germline V gene (reference sequence). Trimming shortened V by 0 bases and J by 5 bases, and 13 bases separated the two germline ends. The CDR3 DNA reads TGCAGTGCTAGAGACCCGACCGTGCGGGAGACCCAGTACTTC. Its translation: CSARDPTVRETQYF.

This clonotype occurred many times. V gene TRBV3-1 combines with J gene TRBJ2-7; perhaps TRBD1 as D (5 bases). This CDR3 contains 17 residues. V gave up 0 bases and J gave up 5 bases, with 20 bases separating them. From germline, CDR1 is LGHDT and CDR2 YNNKEL (reference sequence). CDR3 coding DNA: TGTGCCAGCAGCCAAGATCTCATAGGGGCGAGATGGGACGAGCAGTACTTC. Translation: CASSQDLIGARWDEQYF.